This record looks at one TCR beta chain sequence and its context. The germline V gene has CDR1 MNHNY and CDR2 SVGAGI (reference sequence). The J segment lost 4 bases and the V segment lost 2 bases, leaving 0 bases of the junction unmatched. The CDR3 is 13 amino acids. Sample treatment: oral pan-JAK inhibitor, 5-10 mg twice daily. Sequencing relied on a cDNA template that was reverse transcribed from extracted RNA. Only in-frame clones appear in the TCRdb table, and some are missing; sequencing was by immunoSEQ multiplex PCR. The sample consists of roughly 180,000 clones, 53% of them appearing once. This specimen comes from a study of CD8+ T cells in alopecia areata.

The sequence derives from a human donor with alopecia areata. The specimen was CD8+ T cells sorted from blood, collected at week 24, from a patient treated with tofacitinib. The chain carries TRBV6-6 and TRBJ2-3; TRBD1 matches 7 bases. CDR3 in amino acids: CASSYDRADTQYF. Written as DNA, the CDR3 is TGTGCCAGCAGTTACGACAGGGCAGATACGCAGTATTTT.